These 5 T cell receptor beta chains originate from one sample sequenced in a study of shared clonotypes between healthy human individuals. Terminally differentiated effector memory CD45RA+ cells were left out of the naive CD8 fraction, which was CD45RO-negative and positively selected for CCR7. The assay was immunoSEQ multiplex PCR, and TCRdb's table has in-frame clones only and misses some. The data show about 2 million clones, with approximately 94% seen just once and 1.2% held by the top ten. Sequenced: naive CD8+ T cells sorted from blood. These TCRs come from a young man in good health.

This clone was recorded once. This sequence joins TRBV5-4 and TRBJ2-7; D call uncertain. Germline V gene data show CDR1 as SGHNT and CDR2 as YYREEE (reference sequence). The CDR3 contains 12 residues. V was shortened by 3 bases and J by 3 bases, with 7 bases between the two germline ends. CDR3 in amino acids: CASSWNHYEQYF. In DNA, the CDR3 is TGTGCCAGCAGCTGGAACCACTACGAGCAGTACTTC.

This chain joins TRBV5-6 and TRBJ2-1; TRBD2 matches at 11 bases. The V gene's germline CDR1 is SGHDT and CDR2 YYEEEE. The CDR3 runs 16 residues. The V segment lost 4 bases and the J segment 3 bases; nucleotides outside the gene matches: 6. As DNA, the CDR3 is TGTGCCAGCAGCCCCACGGGACTAGCGGTCTACAATGAGCAGTTCTTC. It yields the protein CASSPTGLAVYNEQFF. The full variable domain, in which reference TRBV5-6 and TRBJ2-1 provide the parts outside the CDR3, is DAGVTQSPTHLIKTRGQQVTLRCSPKSGHDTVSWYQQALGQGPQFIFQYYEEEERQRGNFPDRFSGHQFPNYSSELNVNALLLGDSALYLCASSPTGLAVYNEQFFGPGTRLTVL.

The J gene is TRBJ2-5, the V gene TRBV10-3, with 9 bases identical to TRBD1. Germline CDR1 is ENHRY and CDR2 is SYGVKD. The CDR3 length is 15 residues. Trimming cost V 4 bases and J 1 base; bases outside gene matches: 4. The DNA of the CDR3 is TGTGCCATCAGTGGGGGACAGGGAGGCCAAGAGACCCAGTACTTC. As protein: CAISGGQGGQETQYF.

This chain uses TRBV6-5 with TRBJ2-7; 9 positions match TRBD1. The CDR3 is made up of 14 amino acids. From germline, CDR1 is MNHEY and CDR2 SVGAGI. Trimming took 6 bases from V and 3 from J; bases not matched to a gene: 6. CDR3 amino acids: CASSTGQGHYEQYF. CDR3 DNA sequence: TGTGCCAGCAGCACGGGACAGGGCCACTACGAGCAGTACTTC.

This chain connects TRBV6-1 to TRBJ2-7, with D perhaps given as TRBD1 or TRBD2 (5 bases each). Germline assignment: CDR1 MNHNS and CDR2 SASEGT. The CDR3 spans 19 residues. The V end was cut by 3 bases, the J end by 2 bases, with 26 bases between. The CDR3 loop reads CASSEQALPTGRQTYEQYF. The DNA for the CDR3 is TGTGCCAGCAGTGAGCAAGCCCTCCCAACGGGACGGCAAACCTACGAGCAGTACTTC.